The 32 T cell receptor beta chains in this list originate from one sample, sequenced in a study of T cells in localized non-small cell lung cancer. Data came from immunoSEQ multiplex PCR; TCRdb stores just in-frame clones and leaves some out. The sample lists 15,000 to 17,000 clones, about 90% occurring once. The starting material was peripheral blood mononuclear cells, obtained before any cancer treatment. The receptors shown here come from a male donor older than 55 with stage II lung adenocarcinoma.

V and J are TRBV19 and TRBJ1-5, with 8 bases fitting TRBD1. Germline CDR1 is LNHDA and CDR2 is SQIVND (reference sequence). The trim removed 4 bases at V and 4 bases at J, leaving 6 bases unmatched. CDR3 length: 15 residues. The CDR3 spells CASSRSGTGNQPQHF. The DNA for the CDR3 is TGTGCCAGTAGTAGGTCCGGGACAGGAAATCAGCCCCAGCATTTT.

This chain uses TRBV6-5 with TRBJ2-1; D is possibly TRBD1 (6 bases). This CDR3 has 11 amino acids. V was cut by 6 bases and J by 8 bases, with 8 bases left in between. Germline lookup yields CDR1 MNHEY and CDR2 SVGAGI. CDR3 in DNA: TGTGCCAGCAGCAGGGGAGATGAGCAGTTCTTC. Translating gives CASSRGDEQFF.

The J gene is TRBJ1-5, the V gene TRBV29-1; 7 nucleotides align to TRBD1. With 5 bases clipped from V and 5 bases from J, the junction kept 6 bases outside the gene matches. The CDR3 spans 13 residues. Germline CDR1 SQVTM, CDR2 ANQGSEA. CDR3 sequence (DNA): TGCAGCGTTCAGACAGGGTGGGATCAGCCCCAGCATTTT. Translating gives CSVQTGWDQPQHF.

V usage is TRBV28 and J usage is TRBJ1-2; D gene ambiguous. With 5 bases removed from V and 2 bases from J, the gap between germline ends came to 3 bases. CDR3 length: 11 residues. CDR1 is MDHEN, CDR2 SYDVKM, per germline. The CDR3 DNA sequence: TGTGCCAGCAGTCAGAACTATGGCTACACCTTC. Translating gives CASSQNYGYTF.

In DNA form, the CDR3 reads TGTGCCAGCAGCCAAGTCTTGGAGACCCAGTACTTC. Translated, it gives CASSQVLETQYF. The chain combines TRBV14 with TRBJ2-5; D ambiguous. V dropped 1 base and J dropped 5 bases, with 5 bases sitting between them. Looked up from germline, CDR1 is SGHDN and CDR2 is FVKESK. This CDR3 has 12 residues.

This CDR3 reads CASSLEGLSTYEQYF. The CDR3 coding sequence is TGTGCCAGCAGCTTAGAGGGACTTTCTACCTACGAGCAGTACTTC. This chain joins TRBV7-9 and TRBJ2-7; the D gene is possibly TRBD2 (6 bases). From germline, CDR1 is SEHNR and CDR2 FQNEAQ (reference sequence). The CDR3 sequence is 15 residues long. Trimming removed 1 base from V and 2 bases from J, with 12 bases in between.

This clone occurred a few times. The chain employs TRBV7-9 and TRBJ2-5; 7 bases fit TRBD1. V was clipped by 0 bases and J by 4 bases; unmatched bases: 5. From germline, CDR1 is SEHNR and CDR2 FQNEAQ (reference sequence). This CDR3 is 15 amino acids long. CDR3 coding DNA: TGTGCCAGCAGCTTAGCAAGGGGGCAGAGAGAGACCCAGTACTTC. The encoded protein is CASSLARGQRETQYF.

The gene calls are TRBV10-1 and TRBJ2-5; 11 nucleotides line up with TRBD2. This CDR3 contains 15 residues. CDR1 WNHNN and CDR2 SYGVQD come from the germline V gene (reference sequence). The V gene end was trimmed by 0 bases and the J gene end by 5 bases; junction bases not matched to a gene: 2. This CDR3 reads CASSESTSGMETQYF. The CDR3 region has the DNA TGCGCCAGCAGTGAGTCGACTAGCGGGATGGAGACCCAGTACTTC.

This clone was found once. The chain combines TRBV7-8 with TRBJ2-1; the match to TRBD2 covers 8 bases. The CDR3 is made up of 17 amino acids. The germline CDR1 and CDR2 sequences are SGHVS and FQNEAQ. V shed 2 bases, J shed 6 bases, and the junction held 12 bases outside the gene matches. In nucleotides, the CDR3 is TGTGCCAGCAGCTTAATGGCCGCACTAGCGGAGGGCAATGAGCAGTTCTTC. Translating gives CASSLMAALAEGNEQFF. The variable domain in full, with the rest retrieved from reference TRBV7-8 and TRBJ2-1, is GAGVSQSPRYKVAKRGQDVALRCDPISGHVSLFWYQQALGQGPEFLTYFQNEAQLDKSGLPSDRFFAERPEGSVSTLKIQRTQQEDSAVYLCASSLMAALAEGNEQFFGPGTRLTVL.

The chain employs TRBV6-6 and TRBJ1-1; 9 bases fit TRBD1. The ends lost 6 bases at V and 1 base at J; junction bases unmatched: 6. This CDR3 region has 15 residues. Germline V gene data show CDR1 as MNHNY and CDR2 as SVGAGI (reference sequence). The CDR3 loop reads CASSLPGQGNTEAFF. The CDR3 DNA follows: TGTGCCAGCAGCCTTCCGGGACAGGGGAACACTGAAGCTTTCTTT.

This chain links TRBV9 with TRBJ1-2; possibly TRBD1 for D (5 bases). CDR1 SGDLS and CDR2 YYNGEE come from the germline V gene. Trimming left V 3 bases short and J 4 bases short, with 16 bases between. This CDR3 is 15 amino acids long. Here the CDR3 reads CASSATGTSPYGYTF. CDR3 in DNA: TGTGCCAGCAGCGCCACAGGCACCTCACCCTATGGCTACACCTTC.

The chain carries TRBV6-6 and TRBJ2-3; D uncertain. The V and J ends lost 5 bases and 0 bases respectively, with 9 bases between them. CDR1 MNHNY and CDR2 SVGAGI come from the germline V gene (reference sequence). This CDR3 is built from 14 residues. CDR3 sequence (DNA): TGTGCCAGCAGTGGGCCGTCTAGCACAGATACGCAGTATTTT. It is translated as CASSGPSSTDTQYF.

V and J are TRBV7-9 and TRBJ1-3; weak D call: TRBD1 (5 bases). Germline lookup yields CDR1 SEHNR and CDR2 FQNEAQ (reference sequence). The CDR3 runs 14 residues. Trimming took off 6 bases at V and 4 bases at J, with 13 bases between the two ends. CDR3 residues: CASSFGQGGNTIYF. The CDR3 DNA sequence: TGTGCCAGCAGTTTCGGGCAGGGAGGAAACACCATATATTTT. Full variable domain (missing parts from reference TRBV7-9 and TRBJ1-3): DTGVSQNPRHKITKRGQNVTFRCDPISEHNRLYWYRQTLGQGPEFLTYFQNEAQLEKSRLLSDRFSAERPKGSFSTLEIQRTEQGDSAMYLCASSFGQGGNTIYFGEGSWLTVV.

The chain recombines TRBV2 with TRBJ1-1; D may be TRBD1 (6 bases). V dropped 5 bases and J dropped 3 bases, with 16 bases sitting between them. CDR1 and CDR2 from the germline V gene are SNHLY and FYNNEI. CDR3 length: 15 amino acids. In DNA, the CDR3 is TGTGCCAGCAGTATTCCGGGACAAGGAGACACTGAAGCTTTCTTT. Protein sequence: CASSIPGQGDTEAFF.

On this clone: The junction departs from germline at one end; a sequencing error may be responsible. This chain connects TRBV6-5 to TRBJ1-1; no clear D. Germline values: CDR1 MNHEY, CDR2 SVGAGI. The CDR3 consists of 13 residues. As DNA, the CDR3 is TGTGCCAGCAGCTACTCGATGAACACTGAAGCTTTCTTT. Translation gives CASSYSMNTEAFF.

The chain employs TRBV6-4 and TRBJ2-3, with TRBD1 matching over 9 bases. The J segment lost 3 bases and the V segment lost 6 bases, leaving 4 bases of the junction unmatched. This CDR3 comprises 14 residues. Germline CDR1 is MRHNA and CDR2 is SNTAGT. CDR3 region: CASSPGQGTDTQYF. The DNA of the CDR3 is TGTGCCAGCAGCCCTGGACAGGGGACAGATACGCAGTATTTT.

CDR3 sequence reads: CASSLKNSYEQYF. Here the CDR3 DNA reads TGCGCCAGCAGCTTGAAGAACTCCTACGAGCAGTACTTC. V is TRBV5-1 and J is TRBJ2-7; no clear D. There are 13 residues in the CDR3. Between the trimmed V and J ends, which lost 1 base and 0 bases, there was a span of 5 bases. The V gene's germline CDR1 is SGHRS and CDR2 YFSETQ. The complete variable domain, with remaining parts taken from reference TRBV5-1 and TRBJ2-7, reads KAGVTQTPRYLIKTRGQQVTLSCSPISGHRSVSWYQQTPGQGLQFLFEYFSETQRNKGNFPGRFSGRQFSNSRSEMNVSTLELGDSALYLCASSLKNSYEQYFGPGTRLTVT.

Only one count was recorded for this clone. This chain joins TRBV9 and TRBJ2-7; D may be TRBD1 (5 bases). Trimming took 1 base from V and 5 from J, leaving 10 bases between them. The CDR3 has 13 amino acids. Germline V gene sequence: CDR1 SGDLS, CDR2 YYNGEE. The CDR3 DNA follows: TGTGCCAGCAGCGTAAGGGGCAGCAACGAGCAGTACTTC. Protein product: CASSVRGSNEQYF.

V and J are TRBV11-3 and TRBJ2-1; D assignment may be TRBD1 or TRBD2 (5 bases each). In germline, CDR1 is SGHNT, CDR2 YENEEA. This CDR3 has 16 residues. V was cut by 5 bases and J by 0 bases, with 14 bases left in between. As DNA, the CDR3 is TGTGCCAGCAGCGACCTACGGGGACCCTCCTACAATGAGCAGTTCTTC. It specifies CASSDLRGPSYNEQFF.

The rearrangement links TRBV5-1 to TRBJ2-7; maybe TRBD2 (6 bases). The CDR3 spans 13 residues. Germline V lookup: CDR1 SGHRS, CDR2 YFSETQ. The V and J ends lost 0 bases and 5 bases respectively, with 9 bases between them. The CDR3 loop reads CASSLGGEDEQYF. The CDR3 coding sequence is TGCGCCAGCAGCTTGGGAGGGGAGGACGAGCAGTACTTC. Drawing the rest from reference TRBV5-1 and TRBJ2-7, the complete variable domain is KAGVTQTPRYLIKTRGQQVTLSCSPISGHRSVSWYQQTPGQGLQFLFEYFSETQRNKGNFPGRFSGRQFSNSRSEMNVSTLELGDSALYLCASSLGGEDEQYFGPGTRLTVT.

J is TRBJ1-1 and V is TRBV4-2, with no clear D. V was shortened by 5 bases and J by 1 base, with 11 bases between the two germline ends. The CDR3 contains 14 residues. Looked up from germline, CDR1 is LGHNA and CDR2 is YNFKEQ. The CDR3 region has the DNA TGTGCCAGCAGCTCCACTCTACCGAACACTGAAGCTTTCTTT. It yields the protein CASSSTLPNTEAFF.

The gene calls are TRBV11-3 and TRBJ2-7, with 8 bases that match TRBD2. With 5 bases clipped from V and 2 bases from J, the junction kept 14 bases outside the gene matches. The CDR3 has 17 residues. Germline CDR1 SGHNT, CDR2 YENEEA. The CDR3 nucleotides read TGTGCCAGCAGCCCGATTATCGGGACTAGTAAAACCTACGAGCAGTACTTC. Its protein is CASSPIIGTSKTYEQYF.

The chain links TRBV20-1 to TRBJ1-1, with D unresolved. Trimming stripped 4 bases from V and 4 bases from J, with 7 bases between. The CDR3 runs to 11 residues. CDR1 and CDR2 (germline): DFQATT, SNEGSKA (reference sequence). In DNA, the CDR3 is TGCAGTGCTATGGATGTCACTGAAGCTTTCTTT. Translation gives CSAMDVTEAFF.

The V gene is TRBV4-3, the J gene TRBJ2-1; 12 nucleotides agree with TRBD2. There are 16 residues in the CDR3. V gave up 1 base and J gave up 7 bases; unmatched junction bases: 5. Germline V gene sequence: CDR1 LGHNA, CDR2 YSLEER. Written as DNA, the CDR3 is TGCGCCAGCAGCCAAGTGACTAGCGGGAGAGGTAATGAGCAGTTCTTC. Amino acids: CASSQVTSGRGNEQFF.

The chain carries TRBV10-3 and TRBJ1-2, with D uncertain. The CDR3 length is 17 residues. CDR1 is ENHRY and CDR2 is SYGVKD in the germline V gene. The V and J ends lost 0 bases and 8 bases respectively, with 22 bases between them. The CDR3 region is CAISESYNSLRTRGYTF. The CDR3 region has the DNA TGTGCCATCAGTGAGTCGTACAACAGCCTCCGGACTCGAGGCTACACCTTC.

The rearrangement joins TRBV11-2 to TRBJ2-1; 7 nucleotides agree with TRBD1. CDR1 and CDR2 from the germline V gene are SGHAT and FQNNGV. The CDR3 contains 12 residues. With V trimmed by 5 bases and J by 7 bases, 2 bases remained unmatched. The CDR3 region is CASSQDRNEQFF. The DNA of the CDR3 is TGTGCCAGCAGCCAGGACAGGAATGAGCAGTTCTTC.

The J gene is TRBJ2-7, the V gene TRBV7-3; D is uncertain. Germline CDR1 SGHTA, CDR2 FQGTGA. The V end lost 1 base, the J end lost 3 bases, and 10 bases lay between the germline ends. The CDR3 sequence is 14 residues long. For the CDR3, the DNA is TGTGCCAGCAGCTTAAGTGCTTCAAGCTACGAGCAGTACTTC. Translating gives CASSLSASSYEQYF.

The chain uses TRBV19 and TRBJ2-1; 7 bases match TRBD2. J gave up 10 bases and V 0 bases, and 6 bases lay outside the gene matches. The CDR3 covers 14 residues. The germline V gene has CDR1 LNHDA and CDR2 SQIVND (reference sequence). CDR3 nucleotides: TGTGCCAGTAGTATAGAGGCGGGAGTCAGGGAGCAGTTCTTC. This codes for CASSIEAGVREQFF.

This chain connects TRBV7-8 to TRBJ2-1; 10 bases are shared with TRBD2. After removal of 2 bases from V and 9 bases from J, the junction contained 10 bases not matched to a gene. Germline loops: CDR1 SGHVS, CDR2 FQNEAQ. The CDR3 is made up of 16 amino acids. The CDR3, as DNA: TGTGCCAGCAGCTTAACGGCTAGCGGGAGAGGGGGTGAGCAGTTCTTC. Its protein product is CASSLTASGRGGEQFF.

For the CDR3, the DNA is TGCGCCAGCAGCTTGGGGGCAGGGGATCTAGGTGGCTACACCTTC. Its translation is CASSLGAGDLGGYTF. The V gene is TRBV5-1, the J gene TRBJ1-2, with D maybe TRBD1 (6 bases). The CDR3 extends over 15 amino acids. The germline CDR1 and CDR2 sequences are SGHRS and YFSETQ. V shed 0 bases and J shed 7 bases, with 16 bases lying between them.

The CDR3 here is CASTRRVKEKLFF. CDR3 sequence (DNA): TGTGCCAGCACCCGTCGGGTTAAGGAAAAACTGTTTTTT. The J gene is TRBJ1-4, the V gene TRBV6-5, with D hard to call. Trimming stripped 7 bases from V and 8 bases from J, with 14 bases between. The CDR3 contains 13 residues. Germline CDR1 reads MNHEY; CDR2 reads SVGAGI.

This clone showed up just a few times. The chain couples TRBV11-3 to TRBJ1-1; weak D call: TRBD1 (6 bases). This CDR3 contains 14 residues. Looked up from germline, CDR1 is SGHNT and CDR2 is YENEEA. The ends were cut back, 5 bases at V and 2 bases at J, with 12 bases in the middle. CDR3 loop: CASSERTANTEAFF. The CDR3 region has the DNA TGTGCCAGCAGCGAACGGACAGCCAACACTGAAGCTTTCTTT.